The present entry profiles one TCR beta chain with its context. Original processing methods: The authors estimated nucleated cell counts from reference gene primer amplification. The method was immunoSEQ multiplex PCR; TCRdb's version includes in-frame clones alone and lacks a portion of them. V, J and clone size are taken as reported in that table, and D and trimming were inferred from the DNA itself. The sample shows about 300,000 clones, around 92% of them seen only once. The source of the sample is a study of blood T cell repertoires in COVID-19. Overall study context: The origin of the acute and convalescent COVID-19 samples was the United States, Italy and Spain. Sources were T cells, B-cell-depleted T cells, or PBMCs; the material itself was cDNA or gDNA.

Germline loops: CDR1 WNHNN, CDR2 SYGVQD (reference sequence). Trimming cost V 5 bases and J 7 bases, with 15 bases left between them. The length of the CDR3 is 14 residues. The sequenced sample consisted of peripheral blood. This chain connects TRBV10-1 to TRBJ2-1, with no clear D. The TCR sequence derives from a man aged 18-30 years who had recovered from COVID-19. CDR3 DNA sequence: TGCGCCAGCAGTCAAAACTTTAGAGGTAATGAGCAGTTCTTC. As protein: CASSQNFRGNEQFF.